This TCR beta chain comes out of a study of T cell repertoires in cytomegalovirus infection. Each CDR3 protein is one row after TCRdb ran MiXCR on the reads. The table has some 220,000 distinct CDR3 sequences, 9% to 15% seen once. The V and J ends lost 6 bases and 1 base respectively, with 9 bases between them. The CDR3 consists of 13 residues. Germline V gives CDR1 WSHSY, CDR2 SAAADI. The sequenced material came from PBMCs. The rearrangement links TRBV10-2 to TRBJ1-1; D not certain. The sequence came from a human donor in good health (CMV status not recorded). Some clones in this sample may be carry-over from other donors' samples. CDR3: CASSENGNTEAFF. DNA of the CDR3: TGCGCCAGCAGCGAGAACGGGAACACTGAAGCTTTCTTT.